The source of this T cell receptor (beta chain) is a study of type 1 regulatory T cells. Turning to the study itself: This in vitro CD4 product, T-allo10, is enriched for Tr1 cells and alloantigen-specific.

The CDR3 length is 14 residues. Germline CDR1 LGHNA, CDR2 YSLEER. Trimming left V 3 bases short and J 9 bases short, with 15 bases between. This clonotype came up once. Using its own MiXCR run on the reads, TCRdb lists one record per CDR3 protein. Among about 97,000 distinct CDR3 sequences listed, around a third were seen once. The sample was CD4+ T cells, either the whole sample or a sorted fraction (not recorded which). The receptor's source is a human donor in good health. This rearrangement joins TRBV4-3 to TRBJ2-1, with a weak D call TRBD2 (5 bases). The CDR3 protein is CASSQTEAGPEQFF. Here the CDR3 DNA reads TGCGCCAGCAGCCAGACCGAGGCGGGTCCTGAGCAGTTCTTC.